This T cell receptor (beta chain) is from a study of Ad26.COV2.S vaccination and SARS-CoV-2 variants. Study details: Donor was one of the participants in the Ad26.COV2.S arm of the COV1001 trial. Overall study findings and caveats: Among vaccine recipients, spike-specific TCR breadth exceeded that of placebo recipients.

On this clone itself: What it binds is not known.

Treatment defined: roughly 20 received Ad26.COV2.S at low or high dose, single or two shots; 5 received placebo; per-sample allocation not given. On day 63 after the first injection, vaccine and placebo recipients gave samples. A Boston adult aged 18-55 years was the donor. The CDR3 runs 13 residues. Germline V gene data show CDR1 as KGHDR and CDR2 as SFDVKD. V was clipped by 7 bases and J by 2 bases, with 8 bases between them. The protocol was immunoSEQ multiplex PCR, while the TCRdb copy is restricted to in-frame clones and leaves out a portion. Among over 400,000 clones listed, 92% were seen once. V and J are TRBV24-1 and TRBJ1-3; no clear D gene. The clonotype was recovered from a person between 18 and 59 years old who received the Ad26.COV2.S COVID-19 vaccine or a placebo. Sequencing was performed on peripheral blood, taken in a trial of Ad26.COV2.S vaccine versus placebo. CDR3 protein: CATSDPPGNTIYF. Written as DNA, the CDR3 is TGTGCCACCAGCGATCCCCCTGGAAACACCATATATTTT.